This T cell receptor (beta chain) was retrieved from a study of OX40 agonist ivuxolimab in advanced cancers. Study details: Patients were dosed with the agonistic anti-OX40 (CD134) antibody ivuxolimab.

Note on this clone: Its target is unknown.

Study-wide points: Normalized T-cell clonal expansion was also low in some nonresponders. In CD8+ T cells, expanded clones were on average more numerous than in CD4+.

Sequenced by immunoSEQ multiplex PCR; TCRdb stores in-frame clones only, minus some. The sample contains 40,000 to 55,000 clones, around 92% of which appear only once. The CDR3 is 15 residues long. Germline lookup yields CDR1 MNHEY and CDR2 SMNVEV (reference sequence). The V and J ends lost 7 bases and 9 bases, in that order; junction bases with no gene match: 13. The sample consisted of CD4+ or CD8+ T cells sorted from blood, taken in a trial of the OX40 agonist ivuxolimab. This clonotype was obtained from an adult with an advanced solid tumor such as melanoma, head and neck, liver or kidney cancer. The J gene is TRBJ2-1, the V gene TRBV27; 9 positions match TRBD2. CDR3 residues: CASTGGRAPTGEQFF. For the CDR3, the DNA is TGTGCCAGCACGGGCGGGAGGGCCCCCACAGGTGAGCAGTTCTTC.